The 26 T cell receptor beta chains presented below share a single source sample, sequenced in a study of shared clonotypes between healthy human individuals. TCRdb keeps only in-frame clones here, not all; method: immunoSEQ multiplex PCR. The table includes 2 million to 3 million clones, 93% detected once. The sequenced sample was naive CD4+ T cells from PBMCs. Subset described: CD45RA+ positively selected. The receptors stem from a man between 18 and 29 years old in good health. Some clones in this sample may be carry-over from other donors' samples.

V is TRBV15 and J is TRBJ1-1; 7 bases match TRBD1. CDR1 and CDR2 from the germline V gene are LNHNV and YYDKDF (reference sequence). The CDR3 totals 13 residues. V shed 4 bases and J 3 bases; nucleotides not matched to a gene: 2. CDR3 DNA sequence: TGTGCCACCAGCAAAACAGGGGACACTGAAGCTTTCTTT. Protein sequence: CATSKTGDTEAFF.

The chain links TRBV5-3 to TRBJ2-7, with TRBD2 matching 10 bases. TRBV5-3 is identified as an open reading frame with a role that is uncertain. J gave up 4 bases and V 6 bases, and 13 bases lay outside the gene matches. CDR3 length: 16 residues. The CDR3 sequence: CARNPELAGGRYEQYF. CDR3 in DNA: TGTGCCAGAAATCCGGAATTAGCGGGAGGTCGATACGAGCAGTACTTC.

This clone has just one count. Other DNA sequences in the same sample also yield this CDR3. V and J are TRBV7-3 and TRBJ2-2; D is ambiguous. Germline CDR1 is SGHTA and CDR2 is FQGTGA. V was pared by 3 bases and J by 0 bases, with 8 bases between. The CDR3 loop spans 15 amino acids. DNA of the CDR3: TGTGCCAGCAGCTTGGGCACCGCGAACACCGGGGAGCTGTTTTTT. Translation gives CASSLGTANTGELFF.

This sequence joins TRBV29-1 and TRBJ1-1; no reliable D call. Germline V gives CDR1 SQVTM, CDR2 ANQGSEA. The CDR3 runs 11 residues. V lost 4 bases and J lost 4, with 7 bases in between. This chain's CDR3 is CSVVGITEAFF. The CDR3 nucleotides are TGCAGCGTTGTGGGTATCACTGAAGCTTTCTTT.

This chain uses TRBV27 with TRBJ1-1; D possibly corresponds to TRBD1 (5 bases). In germline, CDR1 is MNHEY, CDR2 SMNVEV (reference sequence). The CDR3 length is 14 residues. V dropped 7 bases and J dropped 2 bases, with 14 bases sitting between them. CDR3 nucleotide sequence: TGTGCCAGCATCGCCCCGGGGGGAAACACTGAAGCTTTCTTT. Translating it yields CASIAPGGNTEAFF.

The chain uses TRBV28 and TRBJ1-5; D is undetermined. In germline, CDR1 is MDHEN, CDR2 SYDVKM. Trimming took off 5 bases at V and 6 bases at J, with 11 bases between the two ends. The CDR3 consists of 13 residues. The CDR3 DNA follows: TGTGCCAGCAGTCCGTCGGGTCCTCAGCCCCAGCATTTT. It specifies CASSPSGPQPQHF.

The CDR3 region has the DNA TGTGCCAGCAGAAGGACGACGGGACTAGCGACCTACAATGAGCAGTTCTTC. This codes for CASRRTTGLATYNEQFF. This rearrangement joins TRBV28 to TRBJ2-1, with 10 bases identical to TRBD2. Trimming took 6 bases from V and 2 from J; bases not matched to a gene: 10. Germline assignment: CDR1 MDHEN and CDR2 SYDVKM. The CDR3 consists of 17 residues.

V and J are TRBV11-2 and TRBJ1-1, with D possibly matching TRBD1 (5 bases). V was trimmed by 2 bases and J by 0 bases, leaving 13 bases between them. Germline V gene sequence: CDR1 SGHAT, CDR2 FQNNGV. CDR3 length: 16 amino acids. The CDR3 coding sequence is TGTGCCAGCAGCTTACTTAGGCAGGGTATGAACACTGAAGCTTTCTTT. It is translated as CASSLLRQGMNTEAFF.

The rearrangement uses TRBV18 and TRBJ1-1; tentative D call: TRBD1 (5 bases). V lost 2 bases and J lost 1, with 11 bases in between. The CDR3 length is 15 residues. Germline V gene data show CDR1 as KGHSH and CDR2 as LQKENI. The DNA for the CDR3 is TGTGCCAGCTCACCAAGACAGATTGAGAACACTGAAGCTTTCTTT. Translated, it gives CASSPRQIENTEAFF.

The chain combines TRBV2 with TRBJ2-5; 7 bases are a match to TRBD2. The CDR3 totals 11 residues. Losses at the gene ends were 8 bases for V and 5 bases for J; bases not matched to a gene: 2. Germline-derived CDR1 and CDR2 are SNHLY and FYNNEI. The CDR3 DNA follows: TGTGCCAGCGTGCGGGGGGAGACCCAGTACTTC. Protein: CASVRGETQYF.

In its sample, this clone was seen once. The chain carries TRBV5-6 and TRBJ2-7, with 9 bases lining up with TRBD2. This CDR3 has 15 residues. V dropped 4 bases and J dropped 5; count of bases not matched to a gene: 10. Germline lookup yields CDR1 SGHDT and CDR2 YYEEEE. The CDR3 DNA follows: TGTGCCAGCAGCACCGCCGGGACTAGCTTTGACGAGCAGTACTTC. It yields the protein CASSTAGTSFDEQYF.

This clone was recorded only once. The gene calls are TRBV9 and TRBJ1-1, with D possibly being TRBD1 (5 bases). Germline V gives CDR1 SGDLS, CDR2 YYNGEE. The CDR3 extends over 16 amino acids. Trimming cost V 4 bases and J 3 bases, with 19 bases left between them. Here the CDR3 DNA reads TGTGCCAGCAGCCCCCTCGGGGCAGGCAGGCACACTGAAGCTTTCTTT. This codes for CASSPLGAGRHTEAFF.

This chain uses TRBV2 with TRBJ2-1, with TRBD2 identical over 7 bases. J lost 5 bases, V lost 11 bases, and 18 bases had no gene match. CDR3 length equals 16 residues. Germline CDR1 is SNHLY and CDR2 is FYNNEI. The CDR3 protein is CAGRGGTGTQDNEQFF. In DNA, the CDR3 is TGTGCCGGCCGCGGGGGAACCGGGACTCAGGACAATGAGCAGTTCTTC. Full variable domain (outside the CDR3, taken from reference TRBV2 and TRBJ2-1): EPEVTQTPSHQVTQMGQEVILRCVPISNHLYFYWYRQILGQKVEFLVSFYNNEISEKSEIFDDQFSVERPDGSNFTLKIRSTKLEDSAMYFCAGRGGTGTQDNEQFFGPGTRLTVL.

V and J are TRBV6-6 and TRBJ2-3; D is tentatively TRBD1 or TRBD2 (5 bases each). Germline V CDR1 and CDR2: MNHNY, SVGAGI (reference sequence). Trimming pared 6 bases from V and 6 bases from J, leaving 22 bases between. CDR3 length: 16 amino acids. The CDR3: CASRTRTRGFLDTQYF. The CDR3 DNA is TGTGCCAGCAGAACCCGGACAAGAGGGTTCCTTGATACGCAGTATTTT.

The J gene is TRBJ1-2, the V gene TRBV2, with D unresolved. Trimming took 4 bases from V and 7 from J, leaving 19 bases between them. Germline lookup yields CDR1 SNHLY and CDR2 FYNNEI. The CDR3 covers 15 residues. The CDR3 region has the DNA TGTGCCAGCAGTGGCTATGCAGAGTCAGGTGGTGGCTACACCTTC. The encoded protein is CASSGYAESGGGYTF. Supplemented by reference TRBV2 and TRBJ1-2, the full variable domain reads EPEVTQTPSHQVTQMGQEVILRCVPISNHLYFYWYRQILGQKVEFLVSFYNNEISEKSEIFDDQFSVERPDGSNFTLKIRSTKLEDSAMYFCASSGYAESGGGYTFGSGTRLTVV.

Here the CDR3 DNA reads TGCAGTGCTAGAGGCCAAGAGAAACTGTTTTTT. It specifies CSARGQEKLFF. The chain has TRBV20-1 and TRBJ1-4; unclear D gene. This CDR3 comprises 11 residues. V was trimmed by 1 base and J by 11 bases, leaving 8 bases between them. Germline V gene sequence: CDR1 DFQATT, CDR2 SNEGSKA (reference sequence).

This clone was picked up a small number of times. The chain is built from TRBV18 and TRBJ1-1; D may be TRBD1 (5 bases). Germline V gene lookup returns CDR1 KGHSH and CDR2 LQKENI. This CDR3 has 14 amino acids. V lost 4 bases to trimming and J lost 3 bases, with 12 bases between them. The CDR3 sequence is CASSLQDSDTEAFF. CDR3 sequence (DNA): TGTGCCAGCTCACTACAGGATTCTGACACTGAAGCTTTCTTT.

The gene calls are TRBV28 and TRBJ2-5; perhaps TRBD2 as D (5 bases). Germline CDR1 and CDR2: MDHEN and SYDVKM. The CDR3 has 13 amino acids. Trimming left V 6 bases short and J 5 bases short, with 13 bases between. The CDR3: CASRGSPGETQYF. The CDR3 coding sequence is TGTGCCAGCAGGGGATCGCCGGGGGAGACCCAGTACTTC.

The chain is built from TRBV6-1 and TRBJ1-2; no reliable D call. The V gene lost 5 bases and the J gene lost 5 bases, with 18 bases spanning the gap. CDR3 length equals 15 residues. Germline V gene sequence: CDR1 MNHNS, CDR2 SASEGT. CDR3 nucleotides: TGTGCCAGCAGTTCGGTCTTAGAGGCAGCGTATGGCTACACCTTC. It yields the protein CASSSVLEAAYGYTF.

CDR3: CASRWTMNTEAFF. Written as DNA, the CDR3 is TGTGCCAGCAGATGGACAATGAACACTGAAGCTTTCTTT. V is TRBV2 and J is TRBJ1-1, with TRBD1 as a possible D gene (5 bases). Germline values: CDR1 SNHLY, CDR2 FYNNEI. CDR3 size: 13 residues. Trimming left V 6 bases short and J 0 bases short, with 8 bases between.

The chain is built from TRBV7-3 and TRBJ2-2; TRBD2 aligns across 10 bases. V lost 4 bases to trimming and J lost 2 bases; unmatched junction nucleotides: 4. The germline V gene encodes CDR1 SGHTA and CDR2 FQGTGA. The CDR3 runs to 16 residues. CDR3 loop: CASSWTSGHNTGELFF. CDR3 sequence (DNA): TGTGCCAGCAGCTGGACTAGCGGACACAACACCGGGGAGCTGTTTTTT.

This sequence joins TRBV6-5 and TRBJ1-2; weak D call: TRBD1 (6 bases). The V and J ends lost 0 bases and 7 bases respectively, with 15 bases between them. This CDR3 has 15 amino acids. Per germline, CDR1 MNHEY and CDR2 SVGAGI. In nucleotides, the CDR3 is TGTGCCAGCAGTTACTCGTTAGGGGGTATTGGTGGCTACACCTTC. Amino acids: CASSYSLGGIGGYTF.

The chain has TRBV30 and TRBJ1-4; TRBD1 might be the D (5 bases). Germline assignment: CDR1 GTSNPN and CDR2 SVGIG (reference sequence). V lost 1 base to trimming and J lost 8 bases, with 23 bases between them. The CDR3 contains 17 residues. CDR3 in DNA: TGTGCCTGGAGTGAGATAAATCTCAGGGTGGGCATGGAAAAACTGTTTTTT. Translating it yields CAWSEINLRVGMEKLFF.

V and J are TRBV2 and TRBJ2-7, with 7 bases matching TRBD1. CDR1 SNHLY and CDR2 FYNNEI come from the germline V gene. CDR3 length equals 16 residues. V lost 7 bases and J lost 5; bases outside the gene matches: 17. The CDR3 bases are TGTGCCAGCAACCCAGACAGGGCGCAAGAGTTCAACGAGCAGTACTTC. Translating it yields CASNPDRAQEFNEQYF.

The genes are TRBV25-1 and TRBJ2-6; 9 bases align to TRBD1. Per germline, CDR1 MGHDK and CDR2 SYGVNS. J was trimmed by 1 base and V by 5 bases; bases with no gene match: 6. The CDR3 spans 17 residues. The CDR3 here is CASSLDRGFSGANVLTF. CDR3 DNA: TGTGCCAGCAGTCTCGACAGGGGGTTTTCTGGGGCCAACGTCCTGACTTTC. Supplemented by reference TRBV25-1 and TRBJ2-6, the full variable domain reads EADIYQTPRYLVIGTGKKITLECSQTMGHDKMYWYQQDPGMELHLIHYSYGVNSTEKGDLSSESTVSRIRTEHFPLTLESARPSHTSQYLCASSLDRGFSGANVLTFGAGSRLTVL.

CDR3 DNA: TGTGCCAGCAGCATTCGGACAGGGGGCATCACAGATACGCAGTATTTT. Translated, it gives CASSIRTGGITDTQYF. V is TRBV9 and J is TRBJ2-3, with TRBD1 identical over 11 bases. The CDR3 is 16 amino acids. Germline lookup yields CDR1 SGDLS and CDR2 YYNGEE. The V and J ends lost 4 bases and 2 bases, in that order; junction bases with no gene match: 6.